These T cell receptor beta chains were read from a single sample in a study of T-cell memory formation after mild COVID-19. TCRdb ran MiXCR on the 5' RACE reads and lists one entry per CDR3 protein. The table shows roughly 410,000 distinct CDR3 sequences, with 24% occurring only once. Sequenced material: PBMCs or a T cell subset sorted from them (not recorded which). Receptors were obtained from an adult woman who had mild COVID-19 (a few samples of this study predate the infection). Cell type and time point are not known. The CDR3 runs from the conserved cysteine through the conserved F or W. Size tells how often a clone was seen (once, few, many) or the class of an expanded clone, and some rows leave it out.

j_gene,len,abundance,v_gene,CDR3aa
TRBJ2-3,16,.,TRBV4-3,CASSQGRGSRTDTQYF
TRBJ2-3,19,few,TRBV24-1,CATSDSELAGVSATDTQYF
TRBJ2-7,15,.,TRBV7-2,CASSLQTGGSYEQYF
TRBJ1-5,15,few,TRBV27,CASRRGGTGNQPQHF
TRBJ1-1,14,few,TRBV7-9,CASSLVGGVSEAFF
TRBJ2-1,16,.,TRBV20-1,CSARVSAGRSYNEQFF
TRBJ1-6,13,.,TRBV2,CASKTGFNSPLHF
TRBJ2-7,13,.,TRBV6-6,CASQDTEFYEQYF
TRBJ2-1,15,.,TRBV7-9,CASSAPSGGYNEQFF
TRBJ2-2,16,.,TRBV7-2,CASSLVTGLASGELFF
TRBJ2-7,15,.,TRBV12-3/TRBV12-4,CASTPGLAGPYEQYF
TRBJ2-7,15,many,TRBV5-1,CASSLTPTAPYEQYF
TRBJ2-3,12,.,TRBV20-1,CSAAPYTDTQYF
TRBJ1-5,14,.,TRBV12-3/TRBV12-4,CASSLCRGGQPQHF